The rows below give T cell receptor beta chains drawn from one sample of a study of blood T cells in healthy people across ages. TCRdb reprocessed the 5' RACE reads with MiXCR, giving one entry per CDR3 protein. The table shows some 800,000 distinct CDR3 sequences, with about 25% occurring only once. The same sample was also used in a study of T cells of mothers and their children.

Sequenced input: blood. The source is a boy younger than 18 in good health. Both conserved end residues are part of each CDR3.

CDR3aa	v_gene	j_gene
CASSRQSRPYEQYF	TRBV28	TRBJ2-7
CASSPRELSDGSPLHF	TRBV18	TRBJ1-6
CASSFSADNEQFF	TRBV5-1	TRBJ2-1
CASSLEPGQGPYEQFF	TRBV7-9	.
CASTAPGTSGINEQFF	TRBV6-1	.
CASRFTDTQYF	TRBV5-1	TRBJ2-3
CSATQESNTEAFF	TRBV20-1	TRBJ1-1
CSARITGYTEAFF	TRBV20-1	TRBJ1-1
CASSSTGGVSYEQYF	TRBV7-9	TRBJ2-7
CASSLGPGRNTIYF	TRBV28	TRBJ1-3
CASSPQQGGEKLFF	TRBV18	TRBJ1-4
CAISEGSSWSSYNEQFF	TRBV10-3	TRBJ2-1
CASSRPSTGVYEQYF	TRBV6-1	TRBJ2-7
CSARGATYEQYF	TRBV20-1	TRBJ2-7
CASSSSSEIQFF	TRBV7-3	.